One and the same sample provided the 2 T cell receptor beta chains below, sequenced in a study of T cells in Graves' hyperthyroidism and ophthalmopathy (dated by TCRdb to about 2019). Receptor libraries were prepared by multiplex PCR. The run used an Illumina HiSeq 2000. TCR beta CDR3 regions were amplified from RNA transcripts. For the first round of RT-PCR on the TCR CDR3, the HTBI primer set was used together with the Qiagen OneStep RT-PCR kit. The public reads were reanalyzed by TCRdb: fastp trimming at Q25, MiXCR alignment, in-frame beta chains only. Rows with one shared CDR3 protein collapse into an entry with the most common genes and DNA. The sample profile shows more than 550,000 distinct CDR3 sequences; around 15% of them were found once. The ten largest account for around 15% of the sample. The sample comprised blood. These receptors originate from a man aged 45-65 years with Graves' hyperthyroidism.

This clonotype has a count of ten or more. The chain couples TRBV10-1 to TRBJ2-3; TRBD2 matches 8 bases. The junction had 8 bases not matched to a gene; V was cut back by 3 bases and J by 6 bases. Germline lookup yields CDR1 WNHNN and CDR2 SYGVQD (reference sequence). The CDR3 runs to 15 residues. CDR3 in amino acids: CASSDPASGRDTQYF. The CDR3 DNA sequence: TGCGCCAGCAGTGATCCGGCTAGCGGGCGTGATACGCAGTATTTT.

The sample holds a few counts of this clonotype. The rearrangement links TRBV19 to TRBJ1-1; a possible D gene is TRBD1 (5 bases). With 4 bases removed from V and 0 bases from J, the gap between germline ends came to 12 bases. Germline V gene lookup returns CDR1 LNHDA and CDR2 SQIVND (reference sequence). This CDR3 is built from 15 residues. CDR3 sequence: CASSRRWDLNTEAFF. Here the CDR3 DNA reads TGTGCCAGTAGTAGACGATGGGACCTGAACACTGAAGCTTTCTTT.